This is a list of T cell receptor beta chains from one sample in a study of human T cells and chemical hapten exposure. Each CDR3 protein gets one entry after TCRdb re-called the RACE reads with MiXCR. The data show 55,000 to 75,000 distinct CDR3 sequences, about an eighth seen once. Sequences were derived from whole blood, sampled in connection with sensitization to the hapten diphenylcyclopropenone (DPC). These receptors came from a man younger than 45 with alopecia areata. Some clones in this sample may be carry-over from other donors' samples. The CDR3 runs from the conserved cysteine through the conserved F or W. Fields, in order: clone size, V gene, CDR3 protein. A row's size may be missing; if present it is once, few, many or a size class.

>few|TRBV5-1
CASSSDHYTDTQYF
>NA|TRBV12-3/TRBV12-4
CASSLGIDGTGEFYGYTF
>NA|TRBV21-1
CASRNRWQPQHF
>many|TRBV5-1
CASSLEAGVGTEAFF
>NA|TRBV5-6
CASSLASTGELFF
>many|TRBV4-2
CASSQAEEGSGANVLTF
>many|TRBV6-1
CASRQGAEAFF
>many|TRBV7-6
CASSRRGNQETQYF
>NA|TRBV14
CASSQGVFKGGGNTIYF
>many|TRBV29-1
CSVEGSGGGGYTF
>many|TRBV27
CASSFMGSYNEQFF
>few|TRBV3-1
CASSQQGNTGELFF
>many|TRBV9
CASSVAQGSYNEQFF
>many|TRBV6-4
CASSDPQGAGNEQFF
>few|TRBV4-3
CASGPGGAGEKLFF
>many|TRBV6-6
CASSSLGQGVSYEQYF
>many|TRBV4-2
CASSQDLRGPAYEQYF
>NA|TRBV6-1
CASIQSRDTEAFF
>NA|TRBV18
CASSPRVYEQFF
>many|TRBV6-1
CASLDRWSSYEQYF
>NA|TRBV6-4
CASLGKGPEGEKLFF
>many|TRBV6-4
CASSDTDRGTEAFF
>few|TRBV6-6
CASSQPSGTSNEKLFF
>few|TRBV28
CASRRSGTNEKLFF
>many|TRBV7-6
CASSLTSAGEQFF
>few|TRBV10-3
CAISESTGGNEKLFF
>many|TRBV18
CASSPSGGFGNIQYF
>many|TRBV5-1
CASSLDQSSYEQYF
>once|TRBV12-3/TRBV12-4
CASSLQGRLTEAFF
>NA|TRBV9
CASSREPGETQYF
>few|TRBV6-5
CASSPIGGYEQYF
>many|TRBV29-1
CSVGGNRGVTEAFF
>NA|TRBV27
CASSLNPRGGYGYTF
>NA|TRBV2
CASSDYSPQETQYF